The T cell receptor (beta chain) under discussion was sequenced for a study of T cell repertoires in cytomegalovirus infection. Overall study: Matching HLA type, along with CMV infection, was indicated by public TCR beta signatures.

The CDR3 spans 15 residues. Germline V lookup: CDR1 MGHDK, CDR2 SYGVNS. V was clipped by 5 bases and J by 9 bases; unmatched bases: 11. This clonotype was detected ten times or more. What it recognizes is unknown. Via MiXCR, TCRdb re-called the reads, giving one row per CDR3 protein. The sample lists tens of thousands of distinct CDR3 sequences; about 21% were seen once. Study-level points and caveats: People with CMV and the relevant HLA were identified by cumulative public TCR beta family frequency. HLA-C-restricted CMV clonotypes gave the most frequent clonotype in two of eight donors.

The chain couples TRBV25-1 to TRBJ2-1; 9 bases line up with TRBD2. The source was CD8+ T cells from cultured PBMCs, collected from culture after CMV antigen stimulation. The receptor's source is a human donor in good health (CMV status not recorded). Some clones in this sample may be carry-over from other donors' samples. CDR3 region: CASSPPGLAFGEQFF. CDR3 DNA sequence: TGTGCCAGCAGTCCGCCGGGACTAGCTTTTGGTGAGCAGTTCTTC.